This entry lists 10 T cell receptor beta chains sequenced from one sample in a study of neoadjuvant anti-PD-1 for oral cavity cancer. Generated by immunoSEQ multiplex PCR, the TCRdb table keeps only in-frame clones and is missing some. Counted here are about 14,000 clones, around 34% occurring once; the ten biggest clones make up just under 40%. Documented time point: after neoadjuvant nivolumab, at surgical resection. Material: tumor tissue, obtained after nivolumab (anti-PD-1) treatment. The receptor source for this set is a person aged 40 to 85 with oral cavity squamous cell carcinoma.

In this sample, this clone turned up a few times. The J gene is TRBJ1-3, the V gene TRBV18; possibly TRBD1 for D (6 bases). The V end was cut by 2 bases, the J end by 0 bases, with 17 bases between. From germline, CDR1 is KGHSH and CDR2 LQKENI. The CDR3 spans 18 residues. CDR3 DNA: TGTGCCAGCTCACCAACCCTTACACAGGGTGCCTCTGGAAACACCATATATTTT. This translates into CASSPTLTQGASGNTIYF.

The chain links TRBV28 to TRBJ2-5; tentatively, D is TRBD1 (6 bases). Trimming shortened V by 6 bases and J by 4 bases, and 15 bases separated the two germline ends. Per the germline V gene, CDR1 is MDHEN and CDR2 is SYDVKM. The CDR3 is made up of 14 amino acids. CDR3 protein: CASSFTGWGETQYF. CDR3 bases: TGTGCCAGCAGCTTTACAGGGTGGGGAGAGACCCAGTACTTC.

This clone was seen more than once but under ten times. V and J are TRBV7-6 and TRBJ1-1; D uncertain. The germline V gene encodes CDR1 SGHVS and CDR2 FNYEAQ. Between the trimmed V and J ends, which lost 2 bases and 0 bases, there was a span of 7 bases. The CDR3 contains 14 residues. CDR3 in DNA: TGTGCCAGCAGCTTACCCGTTTTGAACACTGAAGCTTTCTTT. This gives the protein CASSLPVLNTEAFF.

This chain links TRBV9 with TRBJ2-7; 7 bases are a match to TRBD1. Germline V gene lookup returns CDR1 SGDLS and CDR2 YYNGEE. This CDR3 has 15 amino acids. V was pared by 4 bases and J by 5 bases, with 12 bases of the junction left unmatched. In nucleotides, the CDR3 is TGTGCCAGCAGCCCTGGACAGGCTACCCCCAACGAGCAGTACTTC. This sequence encodes CASSPGQATPNEQYF. Complete variable domain (other parts from reference TRBV9 and TRBJ2-7): DSGVTQTPKHLITATGQRVTLRCSPRSGDLSVYWYQQSLDQGLQFLIQYYNGEERAKGNILERFSAQQFPDLHSELNLSSLELGDSALYFCASSPGQATPNEQYFGPGTRLTVT.

The chain uses TRBV6-5 and TRBJ1-2; D may be TRBD1 (6 bases). Germline CDR1 and CDR2: MNHEY and SVGAGI. Trimming pared 7 bases from V and 6 bases from J, leaving 15 bases between. The CDR3 sequence is 13 residues long. The CDR3 DNA reads as TGTGCCAGCAAACAGGGTTCGGCGGATGGCTACACCTTC. This sequence encodes CASKQGSADGYTF.

This chain links TRBV11-2 with TRBJ2-7, with TRBD1 identical over 9 bases. Germline V lookup: CDR1 SGHAT, CDR2 FQNNGV. J was trimmed by 4 bases and V by 1 base; bases with no gene match: 5. The CDR3 is 15 amino acids. The CDR3 bases are TGTGCCAGCAGCTTAGTAACAGGGGGCAAGTACGAGCAGTACTTC. This sequence encodes CASSLVTGGKYEQYF.

The chain joins TRBV10-3 to TRBJ1-1; D remains ambiguous. The CDR3 length is 13 residues. The V gene lost 4 bases and the J gene lost 3 bases, with 9 bases spanning the gap. The germline gives CDR1 ENHRY, CDR2 SYGVKD. The CDR3 coding sequence is TGTGCCATCAGTGTGCGGGGAGACACTGAAGCTTTCTTT. It is translated as CAISVRGDTEAFF.

The gene calls are TRBV11-2 and TRBJ1-2, with TRBD1 matching over 10 bases. The CDR3 totals 16 residues. V shed 5 bases and J 8 bases; nucleotides not matched to a gene: 14. The germline CDR1 and CDR2 sequences are SGHAT and FQNNGV. The CDR3 is CASSQAGTGDGWGYTF. CDR3 sequence (DNA): TGTGCCAGCAGCCAGGCAGGGACAGGGGACGGGTGGGGCTACACCTTC.

This rearrangement joins TRBV7-2 to TRBJ2-1, with D perhaps TRBD1 or TRBD2 (5 bases each). CDR3 length: 17 amino acids. Per the germline V gene, CDR1 is SGHTA and CDR2 is FQGNSA. The V and J ends lost 1 base and 6 bases respectively, with 19 bases between them. CDR3 bases: TGTGCCAGCAGCTTAGATTGGTGGCAGGGAGATGGCAATGAGCAGTTCTTC. Its protein product is CASSLDWWQGDGNEQFF.

The CDR3 sequence: CASSPAGPDGYTF. The CDR3 DNA reads as TGTGCCAGCAGCCCCGCCGGGCCAGATGGCTACACCTTC. V and J are TRBV5-6 and TRBJ1-2, with unresolved D. V lost 4 bases to trimming and J lost 6 bases, with 13 bases between them. This CDR3 has 13 amino acids. In germline, CDR1 is SGHDT, CDR2 YYEEEE.